The 16 T cell receptor beta chains listed next were all sequenced from one sample in a study of PD-1 blockade in mismatch repair-deficient tumors. TCRdb's copy holds only in-frame clones and misses some; the assay was immunoSEQ multiplex PCR. Of 100,000 or so clones listed, 82% are singletons. The sample in question was peripheral blood, obtained approximately 35 weeks after starting pembrolizumab. These receptors were obtained from an adult with mismatch repair-deficient cancer.

The chain carries TRBV30 and TRBJ1-1; D gene ambiguous. CDR3 size: 15 residues. Trimming left V 2 bases short and J 0 bases short, with 13 bases between. Germline values: CDR1 GTSNPN, CDR2 SVGIG (reference sequence). CDR3 in DNA: TGTGCCTGGAGTCCTTCTTGGACCATGAACACTGAAGCTTTCTTT. Its protein product is CAWSPSWTMNTEAFF.

V and J are TRBV19 and TRBJ2-5; 10 nucleotides agree with TRBD2. Germline lookup yields CDR1 LNHDA and CDR2 SQIVND (reference sequence). CDR3 length equals 15 residues. V shed 0 bases, J shed 5 bases, and the junction held 3 bases outside the gene matches. The CDR3: CASSIELAGWETQYF. Written as DNA, the CDR3 is TGTGCCAGTAGTATAGAACTAGCGGGATGGGAGACCCAGTACTTC.

The CDR3 coding sequence is TGCGCCAGCAGGTCCACAGGGGGCGGCGAGACCCAGTACTTC. It encodes CASRSTGGGETQYF. V usage is TRBV5-1 and J usage is TRBJ2-5; TRBD1 matches 9 bases. From germline, CDR1 is SGHRS and CDR2 YFSETQ. V lost 5 bases to trimming and J lost 5 bases; unmatched junction nucleotides: 7. The CDR3 runs to 14 residues.

V gene TRBV5-4 combines with J gene TRBJ2-7; TRBD2 aligns across 10 bases. The J segment lost 2 bases and the V segment lost 4 bases, leaving 3 bases of the junction unmatched. The CDR3 totals 14 residues. CDR1 SGHNT and CDR2 YYREEE come from the germline V gene (reference sequence). The CDR3 loop is CASSTGLAAYEQYF. The CDR3 DNA follows: TGTGCCAGCAGCACTGGACTAGCGGCCTACGAGCAGTACTTC.

The chain carries TRBV5-4 and TRBJ1-2; D is perhaps TRBD1 (5 bases). The CDR3 spans 15 residues. V was cut by 4 bases and J by 3 bases, with 16 bases left in between. Germline CDR1 reads SGHNT; CDR2 reads YYREEE (reference sequence). CDR3 coding DNA: TGTGCCAGCAGCGGCGACAGTCAGTTCGACTATGGCTACACCTTC. Its protein is CASSGDSQFDYGYTF.

The chain combines TRBV29-1 with TRBJ2-1, with no clear D. This CDR3 comprises 12 residues. V lost 8 bases and J lost 3, with 11 bases in between. Germline V gene lookup returns CDR1 SQVTM and CDR2 ANQGSEA. The CDR3 nucleotides read TGCAGCTCCGGGCGAGACTACAATGAGCAGTTCTTC. The encoded protein is CSSGRDYNEQFF.

This chain connects TRBV5-1 to TRBJ2-3, with D possibly matching TRBD1 (5 bases). The CDR3 sequence is 15 residues long. Germline V lookup: CDR1 SGHRS, CDR2 YFSETQ. The V gene lost 5 bases and the J gene lost 4 bases, with 17 bases spanning the gap. The CDR3 reads CASSWGEASADTQYF. The CDR3 coding sequence is TGCGCCAGCAGTTGGGGCGAGGCGTCGGCAGATACGCAGTATTTT.

The CDR3 sequence is CASSLYPGYEQYF. CDR3 nucleotides: TGTGCCAGCAGCTTATACCCCGGATACGAGCAGTACTTC. The chain joins TRBV7-2 to TRBJ2-7; no reliable D call. The CDR3 length is 13 residues. Germline-derived CDR1 and CDR2 are SGHTA and FQGNSA. Trimming stripped 2 bases from V and 4 bases from J, with 9 bases between.

About this clone itself: The sample has other DNA sequences that encode this CDR3 too. The rearrangement links TRBV9 to TRBJ2-3, with D possibly being TRBD2 (5 bases). This CDR3 is built from 14 residues. Germline V lookup: CDR1 SGDLS, CDR2 YYNGEE. V shed 0 bases and J shed 0 bases, with 5 bases lying between them. The CDR3: CASSVGGSTDTQYF. CDR3 sequence (DNA): TGTGCCAGCAGCGTAGGAGGGAGCACAGATACGCAGTATTTT.

The CDR3 sequence: CSGTLNTEAFF. CDR3 bases: TGCAGCGGGACACTGAACACTGAAGCTTTCTTT. The chain is built from TRBV29-1 and TRBJ1-1; D is perhaps TRBD1 (5 bases). The CDR3 extends over 11 amino acids. V was shortened by 7 bases and J by 0 bases, with 6 bases between the two germline ends. CDR1 SQVTM and CDR2 ANQGSEA come from the germline V gene.

The rearrangement joins TRBV7-9 to TRBJ2-1; 9 positions agree with TRBD2. The V segment lost 1 base and the J segment 4 bases; nucleotides outside the gene matches: 2. The V gene's germline CDR1 is SEHNR and CDR2 FQNEAQ (reference sequence). The CDR3 covers 15 residues. CDR3 bases: TGTGCCAGCAGCTTAGTCCTAGCGGGATACAATGAGCAGTTCTTC. Its protein is CASSLVLAGYNEQFF.

V and J are TRBV2 and TRBJ1-5; D is unresolved. The CDR3 totals 13 residues. Germline V gene lookup returns CDR1 SNHLY and CDR2 FYNNEI. V was trimmed by 1 base and J by 11 bases, leaving 12 bases between them. The CDR3 DNA is TGTGCCAGCAGTGAAGTACGGGGATTCGCCCAGCATTTT. Residues: CASSEVRGFAQHF. The full variable domain, its missing parts supplied by reference TRBV2 and TRBJ1-5, is EPEVTQTPSHQVTQMGQEVILRCVPISNHLYFYWYRQILGQKVEFLVSFYNNEISEKSEIFDDQFSVERPDGSNFTLKIRSTKLEDSAMYFCASSEVRGFAQHFGDGTRLSIL.

This chain uses TRBV27 with TRBJ1-5; no clear D gene. Germline values: CDR1 MNHEY, CDR2 SMNVEV (reference sequence). CDR3 size: 13 residues. Trimming removed 1 base at V and 4 bases at J, with 5 bases between. CDR3 coding DNA: TGTGCCAGCAGTTTATTCGAAAATCAGCCCCAGCATTTT. It specifies CASSLFENQPQHF.

V gene TRBV6-4 combines with J gene TRBJ2-1; possible D gene TRBD1, 5 bases. The V and J ends lost 0 bases and 5 bases respectively, with 14 bases between them. The CDR3 has 16 amino acids. From germline, CDR1 is MRHNA and CDR2 SNTAGT. CDR3 sequence (DNA): TGTGCCAGCAGTGACTCGATCCGGACACCCGACAATGAGCAGTTCTTC. Its protein is CASSDSIRTPDNEQFF.

The rearrangement joins TRBV29-1 to TRBJ2-7, with 7 nucleotides matching TRBD1. In germline, CDR1 is SQVTM, CDR2 ANQGSEA. After removal of 6 bases from V and 3 bases from J, the junction contained 5 bases not matched to a gene. The length of the CDR3 is 12 residues. The CDR3 DNA is TGCAGCGTCGCCCGGGACAGCTACGAGCAGTACTTC. This sequence encodes CSVARDSYEQYF.

This clone was detected a few times. This rearrangement joins TRBV6-5 to TRBJ2-1; 10 bases agree with TRBD2. The CDR3 extends over 13 amino acids. V lost 5 bases, J lost 6 bases, and 1 base stayed unmatched. Germline CDR1 is MNHEY and CDR2 is SVGAGI. The CDR3 protein is CASSEREGNEQFF. CDR3 DNA sequence: TGTGCCAGCAGTGAGCGGGAGGGCAATGAGCAGTTCTTC.